This TCR beta chain was retrieved from a study of T-cell memory formation after mild COVID-19. Each CDR3 protein is one row after TCRdb ran MiXCR on the 5' RACE reads. The sample lists approximately 250,000 distinct CDR3 sequences, over 15% occurring once. From germline, CDR1 is SGHDT and CDR2 YYEEEE. The CDR3 sequence is 17 residues long. V trimming: 3 bases; J trimming: 4 bases; junction bases outside the gene matches: 14. This sequence was found in an adult woman who had mild COVID-19 (a few samples of this study predate the infection). Cell type and time point are not known. V is TRBV5-6 and J is TRBJ1-1; 8 nucleotides agree with TRBD1. The specimen sequenced was PBMCs or a T cell subset sorted from them (not recorded which). CDR3 sequence reads: CASSWRTGRNGGTEAFF. DNA for the CDR3: TGTGCCAGCAGCTGGAGGACAGGGCGAAATGGCGGCACTGAAGCTTTCTTT. The entire variable domain, with the rest obtained from reference TRBV5-6 and TRBJ1-1, is as follows: DAGVTQSPTHLIKTRGQQVTLRCSPKSGHDTVSWYQQALGQGPQFIFQYYEEEERQRGNFPDRFSGHQFPNYSSELNVNALLLGDSALYLCASSWRTGRNGGTEAFFGQGTRLTVV.